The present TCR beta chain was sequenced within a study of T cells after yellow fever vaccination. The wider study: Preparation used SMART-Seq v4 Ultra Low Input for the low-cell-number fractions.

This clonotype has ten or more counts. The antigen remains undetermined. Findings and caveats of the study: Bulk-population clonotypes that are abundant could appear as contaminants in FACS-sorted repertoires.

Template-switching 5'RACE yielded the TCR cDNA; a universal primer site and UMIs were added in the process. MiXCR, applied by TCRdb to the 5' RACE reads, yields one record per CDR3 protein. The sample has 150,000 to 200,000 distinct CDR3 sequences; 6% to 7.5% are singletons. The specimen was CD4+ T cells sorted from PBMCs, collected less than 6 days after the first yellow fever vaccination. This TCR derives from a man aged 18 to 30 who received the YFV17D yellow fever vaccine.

The CDR3 DNA sequence: TGCGCCAGCAGCTTCGGGACAGGGGTCCGTGGAGGTGAAAAACTGTTTTTT. Its protein product is CASSFGTGVRGGEKLFF. This chain uses TRBV5-1 with TRBJ1-4; the match to TRBD1 covers 10 bases. Germline CDR1 is SGHRS and CDR2 is YFSETQ. The CDR3 has 17 amino acids. Germline trimming cut 2 bases from V and 7 bases from J; bases unmatched to any gene: 11.